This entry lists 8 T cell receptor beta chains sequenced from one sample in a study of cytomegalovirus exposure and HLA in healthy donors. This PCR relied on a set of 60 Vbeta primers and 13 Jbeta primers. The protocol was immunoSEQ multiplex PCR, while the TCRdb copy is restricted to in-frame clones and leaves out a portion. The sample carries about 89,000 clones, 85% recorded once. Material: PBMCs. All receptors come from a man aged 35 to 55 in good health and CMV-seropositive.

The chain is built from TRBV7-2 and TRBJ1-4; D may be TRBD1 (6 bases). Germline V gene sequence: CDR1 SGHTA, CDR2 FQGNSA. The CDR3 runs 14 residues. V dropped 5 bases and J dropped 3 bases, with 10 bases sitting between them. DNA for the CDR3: TGTGCCAGCAGCCGAGGACAGCCTAATGAAAAACTGTTTTTT. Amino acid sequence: CASSRGQPNEKLFF.

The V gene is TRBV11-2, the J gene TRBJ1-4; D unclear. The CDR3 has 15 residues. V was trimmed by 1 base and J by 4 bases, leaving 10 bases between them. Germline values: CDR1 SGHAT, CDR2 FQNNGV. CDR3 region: CASSLGLQLNEKLFF. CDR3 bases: TGTGCCAGCAGCTTAGGGTTACAGCTTAATGAAAAACTGTTTTTT. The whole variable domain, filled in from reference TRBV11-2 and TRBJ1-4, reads EAGVAQSPRYKIIEKRQSVAFWCNPISGHATLYWYQQILGQGPKLLIQFQNNGVVDDSQLPKDRFSAERLKGVDSTLKIQPAKLEDSAVYLCASSLGLQLNEKLFFGSGTQLSVL.

The CDR3 coding sequence is TGTGCCAGCAGCTCGACAGGGTTGGAGACCCAGTACTTC. Amino acid sequence: CASSSTGLETQYF. This sequence joins TRBV7-3 and TRBJ2-5; TRBD1 aligns across 7 bases. The trim removed 4 bases at V and 5 bases at J, leaving 4 bases unmatched. Germline V CDR1 and CDR2: SGHTA, FQGTGA. The CDR3 extends over 13 amino acids.

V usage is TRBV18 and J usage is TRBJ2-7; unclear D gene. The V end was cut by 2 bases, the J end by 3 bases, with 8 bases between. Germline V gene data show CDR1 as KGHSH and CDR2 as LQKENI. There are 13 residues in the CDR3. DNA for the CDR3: TGTGCCAGCTCACCAACAGAGTTCTACGAGCAGTACTTC. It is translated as CASSPTEFYEQYF.

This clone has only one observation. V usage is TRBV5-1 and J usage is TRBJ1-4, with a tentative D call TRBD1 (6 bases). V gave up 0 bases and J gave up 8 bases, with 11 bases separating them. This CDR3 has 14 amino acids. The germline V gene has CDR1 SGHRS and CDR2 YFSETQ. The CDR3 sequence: CASSLDREGEKLFF. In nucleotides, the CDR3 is TGCGCCAGCAGCTTGGACAGGGAGGGGGAAAAACTGTTTTTT.

The CDR3 nucleotides read TGTGCCTGGAGCCAGCGGGGTAATGAGCAGTTCTTC. Translation gives CAWSQRGNEQFF. The V call is TRBV30, the J call TRBJ2-1; 7 bases fit TRBD2. Germline-derived CDR1 and CDR2 are GTSNPN and SVGIG (reference sequence). V dropped 3 bases and J dropped 7; count of bases not matched to a gene: 3. The CDR3 loop spans 12 amino acids.

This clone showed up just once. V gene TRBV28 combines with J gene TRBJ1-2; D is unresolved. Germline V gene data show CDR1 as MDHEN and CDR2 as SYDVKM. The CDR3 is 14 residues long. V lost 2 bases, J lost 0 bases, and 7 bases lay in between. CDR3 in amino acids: CASSLVQTNYGYTF. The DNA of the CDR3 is TGTGCCAGCAGTTTAGTCCAGACTAACTATGGCTACACCTTC.

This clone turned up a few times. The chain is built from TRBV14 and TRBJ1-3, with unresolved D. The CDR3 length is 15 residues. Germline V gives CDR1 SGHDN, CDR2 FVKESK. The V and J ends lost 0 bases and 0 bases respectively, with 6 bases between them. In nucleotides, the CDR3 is TGTGCCAGCAGCCAAGATTCGTTCTCTGGAAACACCATATATTTT. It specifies CASSQDSFSGNTIYF. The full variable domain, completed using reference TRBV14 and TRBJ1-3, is EAGVTQFPSHSVIEKGQTVTLRCDPISGHDNLYWYRRVMGKEIKFLLHFVKESKQDESGMPNNRFLAERTGGTYSTLKVQPAELEDSGVYFCASSQDSFSGNTIYFGEGSWLTVV.